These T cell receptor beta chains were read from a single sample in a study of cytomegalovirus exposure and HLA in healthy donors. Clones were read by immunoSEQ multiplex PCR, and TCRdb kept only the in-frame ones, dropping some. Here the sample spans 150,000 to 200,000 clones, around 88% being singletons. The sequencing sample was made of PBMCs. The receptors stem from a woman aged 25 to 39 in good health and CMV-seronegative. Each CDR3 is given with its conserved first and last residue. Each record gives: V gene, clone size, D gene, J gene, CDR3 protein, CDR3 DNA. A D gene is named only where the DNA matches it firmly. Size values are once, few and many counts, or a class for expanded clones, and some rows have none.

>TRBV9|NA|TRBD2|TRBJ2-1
CASSTPLAGAYNEQFF
TGTGCCAGCAGCACCCCACTAGCGGGTGCCTACAATGAGCAGTTCTTC
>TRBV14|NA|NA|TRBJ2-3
CASSQDNRWTDTQYF
TGTGCCAGCAGCCAAGATAACAGGTGGACAGATACGCAGTATTTT
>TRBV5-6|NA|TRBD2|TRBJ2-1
CASSLGLAGVLKFF
TGTGCCAGCAGCTTGGGTCTAGCGGGAGTGCTTAAGTTCTTC
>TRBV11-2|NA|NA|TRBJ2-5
CASSLGSGASGETQYF
TGTGCCAGCAGCTTAGGGTCGGGTGCATCGGGGGAGACCCAGTACTTC
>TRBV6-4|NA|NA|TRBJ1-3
CASSDSRGSVGNTIYF
TGTGCCAGCAGTGACTCTCGGGGATCGGTCGGAAACACCATATATTTT
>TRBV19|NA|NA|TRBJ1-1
CASSTTGFGSTEAFF
TGTGCCAGTAGTACCACAGGGTTCGGCAGCACTGAAGCTTTCTTT
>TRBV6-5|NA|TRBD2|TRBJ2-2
CASTLTGGNTGELFF
TGTGCCAGCACCCTCACGGGGGGAAACACCGGGGAGCTGTTTTTT
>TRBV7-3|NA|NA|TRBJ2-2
CASSLMGQNTGELFF
TGTGCCAGCAGCTTAATGGGACAGAACACCGGGGAGCTGTTTTTT
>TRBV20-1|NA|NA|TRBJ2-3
CSAKIDTQYF
TGCAGTGCCAAAATAGATACGCAGTATTTT
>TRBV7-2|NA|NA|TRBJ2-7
CASSSSQGFYEQYF
TGTGCCAGCAGCTCGTCCCAGGGTTTTTACGAGCAGTACTTC
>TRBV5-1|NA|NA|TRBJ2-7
CASSLGLNDYEQYF
TGCGCCAGCAGCTTGGGGCTGAATGACTACGAGCAGTACTTC
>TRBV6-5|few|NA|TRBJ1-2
CASSYAAKNNYGYTF
TGTGCCAGCAGTTACGCGGCAAAAAATAACTATGGCTACACCTTC
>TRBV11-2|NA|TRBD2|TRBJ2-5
CASSSRLAGLWETQYF
TGTGCCAGCAGCTCAAGACTAGCGGGACTGTGGGAGACCCAGTACTTC
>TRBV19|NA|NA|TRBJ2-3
CASSHSPDTQYF
TGTGCCAGTAGCCACAGCCCAGATACGCAGTATTTT
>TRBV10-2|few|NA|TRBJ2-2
CATQNTGELFF
TGCGCCACCCAAAACACCGGGGAGCTGTTTTTT
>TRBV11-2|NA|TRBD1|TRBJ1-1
CASRVTGGGTEAFF
TGTGCCAGCAGGGTAACAGGGGGCGGGACTGAAGCTTTCTTT
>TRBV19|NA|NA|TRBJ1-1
CASTRTGIEQVNTEAFF
TGTGCCAGTACACGAACAGGGATTGAACAAGTGAACACTGAAGCTTTCTTT
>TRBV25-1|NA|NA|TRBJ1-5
CASSEAREFQPQHF
TGTGCCAGCAGTGAGGCCCGGGAGTTCCAGCCCCAGCATTTT
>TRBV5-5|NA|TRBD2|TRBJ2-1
CASSGDRLAVSYNEQFF
TGTGCCAGCAGCGGGGATCGACTAGCGGTTTCCTACAATGAGCAGTTCTTC
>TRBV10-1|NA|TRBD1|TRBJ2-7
CASSGGVSPDRTYEQYF
TGCGCCAGCAGTGGAGGGGTTTCCCCGGACAGGACCTACGAGCAGTACTTC
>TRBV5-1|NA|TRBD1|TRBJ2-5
CASSFGQGAGETQYF
TGCGCCAGCAGCTTTGGTCAGGGGGCGGGGGAGACCCAGTACTTC
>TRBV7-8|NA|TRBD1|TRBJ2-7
CASSFPGGFSYEQYF
TGTGCCAGCAGCTTTCCAGGGGGCTTCTCCTACGAGCAGTACTTC
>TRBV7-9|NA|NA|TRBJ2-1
CVASTEYNEQFF
TGTGTAGCTAGCACAGAATACAATGAGCAGTTCTTC
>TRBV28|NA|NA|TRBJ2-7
CASSLPLRVASYEQYF
TGTGCCAGCAGCCTCCCACTCAGGGTGGCTTCCTACGAGCAGTACTTC
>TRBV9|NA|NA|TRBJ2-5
CASSVDQETQYF
TGTGCCAGCAGCGTCGACCAAGAGACCCAGTACTTC
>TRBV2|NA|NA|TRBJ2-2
CASMAGYVGELFF
TGTGCCAGCATGGCGGGGTACGTCGGGGAGCTGTTTTTT
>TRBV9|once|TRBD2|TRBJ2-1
CASSPQTSPGNEQFF
TGTGCCAGCAGCCCTCAGACTAGCCCGGGCAATGAGCAGTTCTTC
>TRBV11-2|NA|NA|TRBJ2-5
CASSLGGIETQYF
TGTGCCAGCAGCTTAGGAGGGATTGAGACCCAGTACTTC
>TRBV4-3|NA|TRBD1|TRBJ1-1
CASSQLGTGNTEAFF
TGCGCCAGCAGCCAACTCGGGACAGGGAACACTGAAGCTTTCTTT
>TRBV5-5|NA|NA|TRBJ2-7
CASSPGGYEQYF
TGTGCCAGCAGCCCAGGGGGGTACGAGCAGTACTTC
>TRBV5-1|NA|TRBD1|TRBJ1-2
CASSEGTARLYGYTF
TGCGCCAGCAGCGAGGGGACAGCGAGACTCTATGGCTACACCTTC
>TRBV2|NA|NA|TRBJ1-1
CASSSGQVNTEAFF
TGTGCCAGCAGTTCCGGACAAGTGAACACTGAAGCTTTCTTT
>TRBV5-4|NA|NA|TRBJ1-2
CASSLPGYGYTF
TGTGCCAGCAGCTTGCCAGGCTATGGCTACACCTTC
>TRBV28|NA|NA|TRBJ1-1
CASSFARSVNTEAFF
TGTGCCAGCAGTTTTGCACGATCAGTGAACACTGAAGCTTTCTTT
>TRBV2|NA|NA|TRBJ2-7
CASSQGFNEQYF
TGTGCCAGCAGTCAGGGTTTCAACGAGCAGTACTTC
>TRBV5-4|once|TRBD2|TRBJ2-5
CASSLGLAGTQETQYF
TGTGCCAGCAGCTTGGGACTAGCGGGGACACAAGAGACCCAGTACTTC
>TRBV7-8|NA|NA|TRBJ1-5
CASSLAEIGGYSNQPQHF
TGTGCCAGCAGCTTAGCGGAAATCGGGGGTTATAGCAATCAGCCCCAGCATTTT
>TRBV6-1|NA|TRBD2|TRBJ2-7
CASRGGLGFYEQYF
TGTGCCAGCAGGGGGGGACTAGGGTTCTACGAGCAGTACTTC
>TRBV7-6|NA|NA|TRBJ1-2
CASSFAQGDYGYTF
TGTGCCAGCAGCTTTGCACAGGGAGACTATGGCTACACCTTC
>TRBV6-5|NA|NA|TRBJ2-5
CASKTGGARETQYF
TGTGCCAGCAAGACTGGGGGGGCGAGGGAGACCCAGTACTTC
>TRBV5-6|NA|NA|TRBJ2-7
CASTRTARYEQYF
TGTGCCAGCACCCGGACAGCTCGCTACGAGCAGTACTTC
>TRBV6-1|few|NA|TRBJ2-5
CANKGGETQYF
TGTGCCAACAAGGGGGGGGAGACCCAGTACTTC
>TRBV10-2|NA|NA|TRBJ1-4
CASSESGGEKLFF
TGCGCCAGCAGTGAGTCGGGCGGGGAAAAACTGTTTTTT
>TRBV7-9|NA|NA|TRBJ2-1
CASSSPQGTQFF
TGTGCCAGCAGCTCGCCTCAGGGTACGCAGTTCTTC
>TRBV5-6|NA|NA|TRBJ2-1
CASSEAENEQFF
TGTGCCAGCAGCGAAGCGGAGAATGAGCAGTTCTTC
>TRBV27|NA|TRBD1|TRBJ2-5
CASSLQGAGFLNWETQYF
TGTGCCAGCAGTCTACAGGGGGCCGGATTTCTTAATTGGGAGACCCAGTACTTC
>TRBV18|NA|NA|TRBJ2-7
CASSPRGGGSSYEQYF
TGTGCCAGCTCACCACGAGGGGGGGGAAGCTCCTACGAGCAGTACTTC
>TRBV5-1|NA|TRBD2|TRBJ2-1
CASSAGLAGDSYNEQFF
TGCGCCAGCAGCGCGGGACTAGCGGGGGACTCCTACAATGAGCAGTTCTTC
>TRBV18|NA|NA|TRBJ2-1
CASSPSTLSSYNEQFF
TGTGCCAGCTCACCATCTACCCTGAGCTCCTACAATGAGCAGTTCTTC
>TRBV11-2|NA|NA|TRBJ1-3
CASRLGGSGNTIYF
TGTGCCAGCAGGCTAGGGGGAAGTGGAAACACCATATATTTT
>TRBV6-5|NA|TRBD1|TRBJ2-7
CASRGDRRTYEQYF
TGTGCCAGCAGGGGGGACAGGCGAACCTACGAGCAGTACTTC
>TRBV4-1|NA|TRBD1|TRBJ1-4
CASSPRDSEKLFF
TGCGCCAGCAGCCCGAGGGACAGTGAAAAACTGTTTTTT
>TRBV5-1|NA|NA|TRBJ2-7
CASSRAGRNEQYF
TGCGCCAGCTCCCGGGCAGGGCGTAACGAGCAGTACTTC
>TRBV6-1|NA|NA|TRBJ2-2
CASSDLASLVTGELFF
TGTGCCAGCAGTGATTTGGCCAGTCTAGTCACCGGGGAGCTGTTTTTT
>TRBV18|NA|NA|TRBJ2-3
CASSPREDTQYF
TGTGCCAGCTCACCGAGGGAGGATACGCAGTATTTT
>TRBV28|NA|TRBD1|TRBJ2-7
CASRHRGGRLDEQYF
TGTGCCAGCAGACATCGAGGGGGCAGGTTGGACGAGCAGTACTTC
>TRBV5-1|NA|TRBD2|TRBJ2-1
CASSSGIAGGGQQFF
TGCGCCAGCAGCTCGGGAATAGCGGGAGGGGGACAGCAGTTCTTC